These T cell receptor beta chains were read from a single sample in a study of blood T cell repertoires in COVID-19. Only in-frame clones appear in the TCRdb table, and some are missing; sequencing was by immunoSEQ multiplex PCR. The sample contains fewer than 650,000 clones, 85% to 90% of which appear only once. The sequenced sample was peripheral blood. These TCRs come from a woman between 45 and 65 years old with COVID-19, enrolled during active disease. Both conserved end residues are part of each CDR3. Fields, in order: clone size, V gene, D gene, J gene, CDR3 protein, CDR3 DNA. A D gene is named only where the DNA matches it firmly. Size values are once, few and many counts, or a class for expanded clones, and some rows have none.

clone size: -
V gene: TRBV9
D gene: -
J gene: TRBJ1-1
CDR3 protein: CASSVAGSSTEAFF
CDR3 DNA: TGTGCCAGCAGCGTAGCAGGGTCCAGCACTGAAGCTTTCTTT

clone size: -
V gene: TRBV5-1
D gene: -
J gene: TRBJ2-2
CDR3 protein: CANPSTRRELFF
CDR3 DNA: TGCGCCAACCCCTCGACACGCCGGGAGCTGTTTTTT

clone size: -
V gene: TRBV19
D gene: -
J gene: TRBJ2-2
CDR3 protein: CASSIVPGGPAGELFF
CDR3 DNA: TGTGCCAGTAGTATCGTTCCGGGGGGCCCGGCCGGGGAGCTGTTTTTT

clone size: -
V gene: TRBV18
D gene: TRBD1
J gene: TRBJ1-3
CDR3 protein: CASSPGTGGGNTIYF
CDR3 DNA: TGTGCCAGCTCACCTGGGACAGGGGGTGGAAACACCATATATTTT

clone size: -
V gene: TRBV7-9
D gene: TRBD1
J gene: TRBJ1-2
CDR3 protein: CASSLDRGYGYTF
CDR3 DNA: TGTGCCAGCAGCCTGGACAGGGGCTATGGCTACACCTTC

clone size: -
V gene: TRBV6-4
D gene: TRBD1
J gene: TRBJ2-5
CDR3 protein: CASSRDREETQYF
CDR3 DNA: TGTGCCAGCAGTCGGGACAGGGAAGAGACCCAGTACTTC

clone size: -
V gene: TRBV10-1
D gene: -
J gene: TRBJ2-7
CDR3 protein: CASMMGRASYEQYF
CDR3 DNA: TGCGCCAGCATGATGGGCAGGGCCTCCTACGAGCAGTACTTC

clone size: -
V gene: TRBV9
D gene: -
J gene: TRBJ2-2
CDR3 protein: CASSVGGSNTGELFF
CDR3 DNA: TGTGCCAGCAGCGTGGGGGGATCGAACACCGGGGAGCTGTTTTTT

clone size: once
V gene: TRBV4-1
D gene: TRBD1
J gene: TRBJ1-2
CDR3 protein: CASSQDRFTYGYTF
CDR3 DNA: TGCGCCAGCAGCCAGGACAGGTTCACCTATGGCTACACCTTC

clone size: -
V gene: TRBV19
D gene: TRBD1
J gene: TRBJ2-2
CDR3 protein: CASSRTGIIGELFF
CDR3 DNA: TGTGCCAGTAGTCGGACAGGGATTATCGGGGAGCTGTTTTTT

clone size: -
V gene: TRBV27
D gene: TRBD2
J gene: TRBJ2-1
CDR3 protein: CASSRRVGTSGHNEQFF
CDR3 DNA: TGTGCCAGCTCCCGTCGAGTTGGGACTAGCGGACACAATGAGCAGTTCTTC

clone size: -
V gene: TRBV5-1
D gene: -
J gene: TRBJ1-2
CDR3 protein: CASKEGSNYGYTF
CDR3 DNA: TGCGCCAGCAAAGAGGGCTCGAACTATGGCTACACCTTC

clone size: -
V gene: TRBV27
D gene: -
J gene: TRBJ1-6
CDR3 protein: CASSSRSGEKGSPLHF
CDR3 DNA: TGTGCCAGCAGTTCGCGATCAGGGGAAAAAGGGTCACCCCTCCACTTT

clone size: -
V gene: TRBV24-1
D gene: TRBD1
J gene: TRBJ2-2
CDR3 protein: CATSPDRGNTGELFF
CDR3 DNA: TGTGCCACCAGCCCGGACAGGGGCAACACCGGGGAGCTGTTTTTT

clone size: once
V gene: TRBV27
D gene: -
J gene: TRBJ1-4
CDR3 protein: CASGRRVAEKLFF
CDR3 DNA: TGTGCCAGCGGTAGACGGGTGGCTGAAAAACTGTTTTTT

clone size: -
V gene: TRBV19
D gene: TRBD1
J gene: TRBJ2-1
CDR3 protein: CASRQGAHNEQFF
CDR3 DNA: TGTGCCAGCAGACAGGGGGCCCACAATGAGCAGTTCTTC

clone size: -
V gene: TRBV25-1
D gene: -
J gene: TRBJ2-2
CDR3 protein: CASSGTLNTGELFF
CDR3 DNA: TGTGCCAGCAGCGGGACATTAAACACCGGGGAGCTGTTTTTT

clone size: -
V gene: TRBV7-7
D gene: -
J gene: TRBJ2-2
CDR3 protein: CASSSTLDSPNTGELFF
CDR3 DNA: TGTGCCAGCAGCTCTACCCTCGACAGCCCAAACACCGGGGAGCTGTTTTTT

clone size: -
V gene: TRBV12-5
D gene: TRBD1
J gene: TRBJ1-5
CDR3 protein: CASGFGTGGNQPQHF
CDR3 DNA: TGTGCTAGTGGTTTCGGGACAGGGGGCAATCAGCCCCAGCATTTT

clone size: -
V gene: TRBV6-5
D gene: TRBD1
J gene: TRBJ1-2
CDR3 protein: CASTPSTGGIYGYTF
CDR3 DNA: TGTGCCAGCACCCCCTCGACAGGGGGCATCTATGGCTACACCTTC

clone size: -
V gene: TRBV6-1
D gene: -
J gene: TRBJ1-5
CDR3 protein: CASSERGSSNQPQHF
CDR3 DNA: TGTGCCAGCAGTGAGAGGGGGAGTAGCAATCAGCCCCAGCATTTT

clone size: once
V gene: TRBV5-6
D gene: -
J gene: TRBJ1-1
CDR3 protein: CASTNGGREAFF
CDR3 DNA: TGTGCCAGCACCAATGGGGGCAGGGAAGCTTTCTTT

clone size: -
V gene: TRBV5-6
D gene: -
J gene: TRBJ1-1
CDR3 protein: CASSLGGTGKAFF
CDR3 DNA: TGTGCCAGCAGCTTGGGTGGTACAGGGAAAGCTTTCTTT

clone size: -
V gene: TRBV7-9
D gene: TRBD1
J gene: TRBJ1-5
CDR3 protein: CASSLTGDHQPQHF
CDR3 DNA: TGTGCCAGCAGCCTCACAGGGGATCATCAGCCCCAGCATTTT

clone size: -
V gene: TRBV3-1/TRBV3-2
D gene: -
J gene: TRBJ1-2
CDR3 protein: CASSHRGGEDGYTF
CDR3 DNA: TGTGCCAGCAGCCATCGTGGAGGGGAAGATGGCTACACCTTC

clone size: -
V gene: TRBV12-3/TRBV12-4
D gene: TRBD1
J gene: TRBJ1-1
CDR3 protein: CASQAGGAEAFF
CDR3 DNA: TGTGCCTCGCAGGCAGGGGGCGCGGAAGCTTTCTTT

clone size: few
V gene: TRBV3-1/TRBV3-2
D gene: TRBD1
J gene: TRBJ1-6
CDR3 protein: CASSQDLMRTGSNSPLHF
CDR3 DNA: TGTGCCAGCAGCCAAGATTTAATGAGGACAGGAAGTAATTCACCCCTCCACTTT

clone size: -
V gene: TRBV3-1/TRBV3-2
D gene: TRBD1
J gene: TRBJ1-2
CDR3 protein: CASSPRTGPAYGYTF
CDR3 DNA: TGTGCCAGCAGCCCAAGGACAGGACCAGCCTATGGCTACACCTTC

clone size: few
V gene: TRBV18
D gene: -
J gene: TRBJ2-2
CDR3 protein: CASSRRREKTGELFF
CDR3 DNA: TGTGCCAGCTCACGAAGGAGGGAGAAGACCGGGGAGCTGTTTTTT

clone size: -
V gene: TRBV29-1
D gene: -
J gene: TRBJ1-2
CDR3 protein: CSVAAVTGYGYTF
CDR3 DNA: TGCAGCGTTGCAGCCGTTACAGGTTATGGCTACACCTTC

clone size: -
V gene: TRBV5-1
D gene: -
J gene: TRBJ2-1
CDR3 protein: CASSVQGRGSYNEQFF
CDR3 DNA: TGCGCCAGCAGCGTACAGGGTAGGGGCTCCTACAATGAGCAGTTCTTC

clone size: -
V gene: TRBV7-3
D gene: -
J gene: TRBJ2-3
CDR3 protein: CASSLRVAPDTQYF
CDR3 DNA: TGTGCCAGCAGCTTACGTGTAGCCCCCGATACGCAGTATTTT

clone size: -
V gene: TRBV7-8
D gene: -
J gene: TRBJ2-7
CDR3 protein: CASSPGRTYEQYF
CDR3 DNA: TGTGCCAGCAGTCCAGGGAGGACCTACGAGCAGTACTTC

clone size: -
V gene: TRBV11-2
D gene: -
J gene: TRBJ2-7
CDR3 protein: CASSVHSLSYEQYF
CDR3 DNA: TGTGCCAGCAGCGTCCACAGTCTCTCCTACGAGCAGTACTTC

clone size: -
V gene: TRBV18
D gene: TRBD1
J gene: TRBJ1-2
CDR3 protein: CASSSTDRGQGNGYTF
CDR3 DNA: TGTGCCAGCTCATCGACCGACAGGGGACAGGGGAACGGCTACACCTTC

clone size: once
V gene: TRBV19
D gene: TRBD2
J gene: TRBJ2-3
CDR3 protein: CASSIGFERGNLDTQYF
CDR3 DNA: TGTGCCAGTAGTATAGGATTCGAGCGGGGGAACCTAGATACGCAGTATTTT

clone size: -
V gene: TRBV5-1
D gene: -
J gene: TRBJ2-1
CDR3 protein: CASRRETGNEQFF
CDR3 DNA: TGCGCCAGCAGAAGAGAGACAGGCAATGAGCAGTTCTTC

clone size: -
V gene: TRBV7-2
D gene: -
J gene: TRBJ1-1
CDR3 protein: CASSFNGGMNTEAFF
CDR3 DNA: TGTGCCAGCAGCTTTAATGGGGGGATGAACACTGAAGCTTTCTTT

clone size: -
V gene: TRBV9
D gene: TRBD1
J gene: TRBJ2-3
CDR3 protein: CASSAGQGTADTQYF
CDR3 DNA: TGTGCCAGCAGCGCAGGACAGGGTACCGCAGATACGCAGTATTTT

clone size: -
V gene: TRBV30
D gene: TRBD2
J gene: TRBJ2-7
CDR3 protein: CAWSVTAGVRYEQYF
CDR3 DNA: TGTGCCTGGAGTGTAACAGCGGGGGTCCGATACGAGCAGTACTTC

clone size: -
V gene: TRBV28
D gene: -
J gene: TRBJ1-1
CDR3 protein: CASRAQGEGRTEAFF
CDR3 DNA: TGTGCCAGCAGGGCCCAGGGCGAGGGGAGGACTGAAGCTTTCTTT

clone size: once
V gene: TRBV5-4
D gene: -
J gene: TRBJ1-5
CDR3 protein: CASSVIGADQPQHF
CDR3 DNA: TGTGCCAGCAGCGTAATAGGGGCCGATCAGCCCCAGCATTTT

clone size: -
V gene: TRBV14
D gene: -
J gene: TRBJ2-5
CDR3 protein: CASSQDLQETQYF
CDR3 DNA: TGTGCCAGCAGCCAAGACCTCCAAGAGACCCAGTACTTC

clone size: -
V gene: TRBV19
D gene: TRBD1
J gene: TRBJ1-5
CDR3 protein: CASRSGTDNQPQHF
CDR3 DNA: TGTGCCAGTAGGTCTGGGACAGATAATCAGCCCCAGCATTTT